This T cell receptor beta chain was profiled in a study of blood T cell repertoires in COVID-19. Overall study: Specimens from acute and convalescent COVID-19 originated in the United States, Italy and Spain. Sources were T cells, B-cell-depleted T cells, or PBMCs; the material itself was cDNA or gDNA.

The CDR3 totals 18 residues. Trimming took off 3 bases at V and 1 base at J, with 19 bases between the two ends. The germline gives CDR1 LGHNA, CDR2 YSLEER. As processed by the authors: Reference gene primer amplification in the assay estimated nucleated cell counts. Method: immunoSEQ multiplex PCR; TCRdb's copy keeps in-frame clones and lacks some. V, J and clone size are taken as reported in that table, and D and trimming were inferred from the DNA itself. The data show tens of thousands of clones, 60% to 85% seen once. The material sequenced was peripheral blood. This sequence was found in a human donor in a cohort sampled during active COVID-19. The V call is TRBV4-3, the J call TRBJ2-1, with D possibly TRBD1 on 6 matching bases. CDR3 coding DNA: TGCGCCAGCAGCCAGGTTCTCTCGGGACAACCTTCCTACAATGAGCAGTTCTTC. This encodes CASSQVLSGQPSYNEQFF.